This TCR beta chain is from a study of T cells expressing NK-cell markers. The CDR3 consists of 16 residues. From germline, CDR1 is MNHEY and CDR2 SVGEGT. TCRdb re-called the 5' RACE reads; every CDR3 protein appears as one record, without DNA. This repertoire includes 550,000 to 600,000 distinct CDR3 sequences. The sequencing input was blood T cells: a sorted CD56 or NKG2C T cell subset, CD4+ or CD8+ T cells, or bulk PBMC T cells (not recorded which). The clonotype comes from a man aged 18 to 29 in good health. The chain joins TRBV6-2 or TRBV6-3 to TRBJ1-5; TCRdb's D call, TRBD1, is unchecked because there is no DNA. This chain's CDR3 is CASSYFAATVNQPQHF.